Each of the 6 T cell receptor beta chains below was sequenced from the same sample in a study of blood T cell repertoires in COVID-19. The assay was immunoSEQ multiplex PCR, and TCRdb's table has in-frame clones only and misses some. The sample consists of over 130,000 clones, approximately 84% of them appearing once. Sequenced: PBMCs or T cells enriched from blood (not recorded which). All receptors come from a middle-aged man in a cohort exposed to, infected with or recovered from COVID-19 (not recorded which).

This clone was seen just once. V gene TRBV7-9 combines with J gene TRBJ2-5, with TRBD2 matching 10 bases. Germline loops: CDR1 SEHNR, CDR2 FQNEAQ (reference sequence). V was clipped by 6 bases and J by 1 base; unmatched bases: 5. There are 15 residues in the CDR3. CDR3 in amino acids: CASRTTSGFQETQYF. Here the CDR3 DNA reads TGTGCCAGCAGGACGACTAGCGGGTTCCAAGAGACCCAGTACTTC.

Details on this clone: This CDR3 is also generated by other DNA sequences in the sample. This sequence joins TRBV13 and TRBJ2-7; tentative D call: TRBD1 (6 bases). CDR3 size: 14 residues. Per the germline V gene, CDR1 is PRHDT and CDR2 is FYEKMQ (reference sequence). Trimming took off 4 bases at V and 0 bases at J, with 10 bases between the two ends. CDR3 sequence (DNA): TGTGCCAGCAGCTCCGGGACACCCTCCTACGAGCAGTACTTC. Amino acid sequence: CASSSGTPSYEQYF. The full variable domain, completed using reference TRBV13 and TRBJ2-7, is AAGVIQSPRHLIKEKRETATLKCYPIPRHDTVYWYQQGPGQDPQFLISFYEKMQSDKGSIPDRFSAQQFSDYHSELNMSSLELGDSALYFCASSSGTPSYEQYFGPGTRLTVT.

The CDR3 DNA is TGTGCCAGCAGTTTAGCAACAGGGGCTAATTCACCCCTCCACTTT. Translating it yields CASSLATGANSPLHF. The chain links TRBV27 to TRBJ1-6; TRBD1 aligns across 7 bases. The CDR3 loop spans 15 amino acids. Trimming cost V 2 bases and J 6 bases; bases outside gene matches: 4. Germline V gene lookup returns CDR1 MNHEY and CDR2 SMNVEV (reference sequence).

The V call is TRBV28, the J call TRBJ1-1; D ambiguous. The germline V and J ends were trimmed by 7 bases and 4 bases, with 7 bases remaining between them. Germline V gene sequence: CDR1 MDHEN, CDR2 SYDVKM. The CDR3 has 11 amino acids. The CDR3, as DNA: TGTGCCAGCAATGCGGGCACTGAAGCTTTCTTT. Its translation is CASNAGTEAFF.

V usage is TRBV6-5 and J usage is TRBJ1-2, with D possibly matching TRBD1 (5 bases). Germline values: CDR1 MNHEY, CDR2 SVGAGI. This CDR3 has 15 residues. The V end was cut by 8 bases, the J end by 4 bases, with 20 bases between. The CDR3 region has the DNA TGTGCCAGCGGGGGAGGGTTCGCCCTGATCTATGGCTACACCTTC. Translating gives CASGGGFALIYGYTF.

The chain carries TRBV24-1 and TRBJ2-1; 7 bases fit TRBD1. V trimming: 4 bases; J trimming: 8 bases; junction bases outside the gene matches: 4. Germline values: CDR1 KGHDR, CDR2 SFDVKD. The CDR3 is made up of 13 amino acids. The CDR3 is CATSERDSYEQFF. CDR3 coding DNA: TGTGCCACCAGTGAACGGGACAGCTATGAGCAGTTCTTC.